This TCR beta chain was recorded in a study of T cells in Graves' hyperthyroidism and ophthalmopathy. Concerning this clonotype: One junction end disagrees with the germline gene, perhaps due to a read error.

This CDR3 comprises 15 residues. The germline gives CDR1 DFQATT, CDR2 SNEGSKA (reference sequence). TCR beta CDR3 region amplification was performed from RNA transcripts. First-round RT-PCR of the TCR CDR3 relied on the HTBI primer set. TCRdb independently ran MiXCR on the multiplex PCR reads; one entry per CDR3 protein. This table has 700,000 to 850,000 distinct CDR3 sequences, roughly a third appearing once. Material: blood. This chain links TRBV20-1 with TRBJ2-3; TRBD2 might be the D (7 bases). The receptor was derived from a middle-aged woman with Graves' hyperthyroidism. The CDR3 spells CSARVGGGYTDTQYF. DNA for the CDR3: TGCAGTGCTAGAGTAGGCGGGGGCTACACAGATACGCAGTATTTC.